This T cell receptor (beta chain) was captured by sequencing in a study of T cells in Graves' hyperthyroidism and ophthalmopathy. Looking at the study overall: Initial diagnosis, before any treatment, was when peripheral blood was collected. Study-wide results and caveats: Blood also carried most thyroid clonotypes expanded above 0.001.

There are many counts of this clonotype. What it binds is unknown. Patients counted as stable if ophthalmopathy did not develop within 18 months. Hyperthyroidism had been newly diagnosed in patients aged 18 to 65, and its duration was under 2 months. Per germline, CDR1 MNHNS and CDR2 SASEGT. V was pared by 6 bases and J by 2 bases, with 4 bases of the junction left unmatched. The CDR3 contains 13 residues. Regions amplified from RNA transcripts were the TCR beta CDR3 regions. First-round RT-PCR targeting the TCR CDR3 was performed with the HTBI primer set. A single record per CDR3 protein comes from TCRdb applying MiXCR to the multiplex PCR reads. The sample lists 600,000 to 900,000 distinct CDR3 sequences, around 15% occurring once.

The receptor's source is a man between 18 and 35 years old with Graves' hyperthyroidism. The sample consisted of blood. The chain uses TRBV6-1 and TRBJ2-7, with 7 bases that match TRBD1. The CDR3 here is CASSGQATYEQYF. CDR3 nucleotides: TGTGCCAGCAGCGGACAGGCGACCTACGAGCAGTACTTC.